The entry below gives a single T cell receptor beta chain sequence along with its context. J lost 1 base, V lost 2 bases, and 7 bases had no gene match. In germline, CDR1 is SQVTM, CDR2 ANQGSEA. CDR3 length equals 17 residues. The data are from a study of blood T cells in healthy people across ages. A J-beta primer mix and a sample-barcoded 5' primer were used in a second PCR of about 7 to 12 cycles. All samples yielded 2.5 million or more CDR3-containing paired-end reads. TCRdb recomputed calls from the 5' RACE reads with MiXCR, one row per CDR3 protein. The data hold 1.5 million to 2 million distinct CDR3 sequences, with about 49% observed a single time.

The receptor's source is a woman in her thirties or forties in good health. This chain uses TRBV29-1 with TRBJ2-3; TRBD2 agrees at 12 bases. Input material: blood. CDR3 loop: CSVETPSGGVGTDTQYF. CDR3 nucleotide sequence: TGCAGCGTTGAAACTCCTAGCGGGGGGGTGGGCACAGATACGCAGTATTTT.